Presented here are 18 T cell receptor beta chains from one specimen sequenced in a study of blood T cell repertoires in COVID-19. Only in-frame clones appear in the TCRdb table, and some are missing; sequencing was by immunoSEQ multiplex PCR. The table records about 77,000 clones, roughly 76% of them present only once. Sequencing was carried out using peripheral blood. Receptors originate from a man between 70 and 80 years old with active or convalescent COVID-19.

The chain combines TRBV18 with TRBJ1-1; TRBD1 is a possible D gene (5 bases). This CDR3 has 15 residues. Germline V gives CDR1 KGHSH, CDR2 LQKENI. V lost 3 bases, J lost 13 bases, and 24 bases lay in between. The CDR3 coding sequence is TGTGCCAGCTCACCTCGATCCCTAGACAGCCCCCGTTTTTTCTTT. Translated: CASSPRSLDSPRFFF.

This sequence joins TRBV30 and TRBJ1-6, with no clear D. Germline CDR1 GTSNPN, CDR2 SVGIG (reference sequence). Deletions cut 3 bases from V and 10 bases from J, with 13 bases between. CDR3 length: 13 amino acids. DNA for the CDR3: TGTGCCTGGAGACTAGTCCCCCGGTCACCCCTCCACTTT. Protein: CAWRLVPRSPLHF.

The rearrangement links TRBV18 to TRBJ2-2, with TRBD2 matching over 7 bases. V gave up 0 bases and J gave up 0 bases; unmatched junction bases: 1. The CDR3 runs to 16 residues. CDR1 is KGHSH and CDR2 is LQKENI in the germline V gene. CDR3 protein: CASSPPGGANTGELFF. The CDR3 coding sequence is TGTGCCAGCTCACCACCGGGAGGGGCGAACACCGGGGAGCTGTTTTTT.

The chain couples TRBV7-9 to TRBJ2-7; 7 positions match TRBD1. V lost 6 bases to trimming and J lost 3 bases; unmatched junction nucleotides: 11. The CDR3 extends over 15 amino acids. Germline loops: CDR1 SEHNR, CDR2 FQNEAQ (reference sequence). DNA of the CDR3: TGTGCCAGCAGTACAGGGGCAGGTTTAAACTACGAGCAGTACTTC. Translated: CASSTGAGLNYEQYF.

This clone occurred a few times. The rearrangement links TRBV19 to TRBJ1-5; D remains ambiguous. The V gene's germline CDR1 is LNHDA and CDR2 SQIVND (reference sequence). The CDR3 covers 14 residues. V lost 10 bases, J lost 0 bases, and 13 bases lay in between. The CDR3: CATRQAGSNQPQHF. As DNA, the CDR3 is TGTGCCACCCGCCAAGCGGGTAGCAATCAGCCCCAGCATTTT.

CDR3 region: CASSARGQGNQPQHF. The CDR3 DNA sequence: TGTGCCAGCAGCGCGAGGGGACAGGGCAATCAGCCCCAGCATTTT. The rearrangement joins TRBV9 to TRBJ1-5; 8 positions agree with TRBD1. Per the germline V gene, CDR1 is SGDLS and CDR2 is YYNGEE. With 3 bases clipped from V and 2 bases from J, the junction kept 4 bases outside the gene matches. CDR3 length: 15 amino acids.

The rearrangement uses TRBV19 and TRBJ1-3; D unclear. V was shortened by 4 bases and J by 2 bases, with 12 bases between the two germline ends. The CDR3 covers 15 residues. Per germline, CDR1 LNHDA and CDR2 SQIVND (reference sequence). CDR3 nucleotide sequence: TGTGCCAGTAGTACCCGAGCCGCTCCTGGAAACACCATATATTTT. Its protein product is CASSTRAAPGNTIYF.

In its sample, this clone was seen a few times. The V call is TRBV12-1, the J call TRBJ2-7; the table's D gene call, TRBD1, was not cross checked with the DNA. TRBV12-1 is marked as a pseudogene. This CDR3 region has 15 residues. DNA of the CDR3: TGTGCCAGCAGCCCCCGGACAGGAGTGGTATTCGAGCAGTACTTC. This codes for CASSPRTGVVFEQYF.

The V and J genes are TRBV11-2 and TRBJ2-7, with D maybe TRBD1 (6 bases). Germline V gene lookup returns CDR1 SGHAT and CDR2 FQNNGV. The CDR3 has 11 residues. The V gene lost 7 bases and the J gene lost 6 bases, with 10 bases spanning the gap. As DNA, the CDR3 is TGTGCCAGCACCATAGGGGGCGAGCAGTACTTC. As protein: CASTIGGEQYF.

This clone occurred a few times. V is TRBV9 and J is TRBJ1-3; 7 bases align to TRBD1. Germline V gives CDR1 SGDLS, CDR2 YYNGEE. J was trimmed by 8 bases and V by 0 bases; bases with no gene match: 8. CDR3 length: 15 residues. CDR3 amino acids: CASSVGGTVWDTIYF. DNA of the CDR3: TGTGCCAGCAGCGTAGGGGGGACAGTATGGGACACCATATATTTT.

The rearrangement joins TRBV27 to TRBJ1-1, with TRBD1 matching over 7 bases. Trimming at V came to 8 bases and at J to 4 bases, leaving 7 bases not matched to a gene. Germline loops: CDR1 MNHEY, CDR2 SMNVEV (reference sequence). The CDR3 length is 13 residues. Here the CDR3 DNA reads TGTGCCAGCGTACAGGGGCAGGGCACTGAAGCTTTCTTT. As protein: CASVQGQGTEAFF.

The rearrangement joins TRBV30 to TRBJ2-1; 9 bases are shared with TRBD2. The ends lost 1 base at V and 10 bases at J; junction bases unmatched: 8. The germline V gene has CDR1 GTSNPN and CDR2 SVGIG (reference sequence). The CDR3 has 14 residues. Here the CDR3 reads CAWSAASGALEQFF. In DNA, the CDR3 is TGTGCCTGGAGTGCAGCTAGCGGGGCGTTGGAGCAGTTCTTC.

The V gene is TRBV4-1, the J gene TRBJ1-3; the D is unclear. CDR3 size: 19 residues. Germline-derived CDR1 and CDR2 are MGHRA and YSYEKL. With 4 bases removed from V and 1 base from J, the gap between germline ends came to 23 bases. The CDR3 region is CASSPLPRVSGGSGNTIYF. In nucleotides, the CDR3 is TGCGCCAGCAGCCCTCTCCCGCGTGTCTCTGGAGGTTCTGGAAACACCATATATTTT.

A few counts support this clone. The chain carries TRBV13 and TRBJ1-2; D is undetermined. Germline V CDR1 and CDR2: PRHDT, FYEKMQ (reference sequence). V lost 3 bases and J lost 8, with 16 bases in between. This CDR3 has 14 amino acids. The DNA for the CDR3 is TGTGCCAGCAGCTTCTCCGACTTGACGGGGGGCTACACCTTC. Its translation: CASSFSDLTGGYTF.

This rearrangement joins TRBV2 to TRBJ2-3; 9 bases are a match to TRBD2. The CDR3 contains 14 residues. Germline V lookup: CDR1 SNHLY, CDR2 FYNNEI. V lost 1 base to trimming and J lost 4 bases; unmatched junction nucleotides: 0. The CDR3 DNA reads as TGTGCCAGCAGTGAAGGGACTAGCGCAGATACGCAGTATTTT. This codes for CASSEGTSADTQYF.

The CDR3 DNA is TGTGCCAGCAGCTTACGAAGGGACAGCTACGAGCAGTACTTC. Its translation: CASSLRRDSYEQYF. The chain has TRBV7-2 and TRBJ2-7; the match to TRBD1 covers 7 bases. Germline V gives CDR1 SGHTA, CDR2 FQGNSA. The junction had 4 bases not matched to a gene; V was cut back by 2 bases and J by 3 bases. The CDR3 spans 14 residues.

V and J are TRBV7-2 and TRBJ2-3; tentatively, D is TRBD2 (6 bases). The CDR3 length is 15 residues. CDR1 is SGHTA, CDR2 FQGNSA, per germline. V lost 5 bases and J 4 bases, leaving 16 bases between the germline ends. The DNA of the CDR3 is TGTGCCAGCAGCCTCAAGACGGGGGAGGCAGATACGCAGTATTTT. Translation gives CASSLKTGEADTQYF.

The V and J genes are TRBV3-1 (or the pseudogene TRBV3-2) and TRBJ1-1; TRBD1 is a possible D gene (5 bases). This CDR3 spans 14 amino acids. Germline loops: CDR1 LGHDT, CDR2 YNNKEL (reference sequence). Deletions cut 0 bases from V and 3 bases from J, with 8 bases between. CDR3 protein: CASSQDWGDTEAFF. The CDR3 DNA is TGTGCCAGCAGCCAAGATTGGGGCGACACTGAAGCTTTCTTT.